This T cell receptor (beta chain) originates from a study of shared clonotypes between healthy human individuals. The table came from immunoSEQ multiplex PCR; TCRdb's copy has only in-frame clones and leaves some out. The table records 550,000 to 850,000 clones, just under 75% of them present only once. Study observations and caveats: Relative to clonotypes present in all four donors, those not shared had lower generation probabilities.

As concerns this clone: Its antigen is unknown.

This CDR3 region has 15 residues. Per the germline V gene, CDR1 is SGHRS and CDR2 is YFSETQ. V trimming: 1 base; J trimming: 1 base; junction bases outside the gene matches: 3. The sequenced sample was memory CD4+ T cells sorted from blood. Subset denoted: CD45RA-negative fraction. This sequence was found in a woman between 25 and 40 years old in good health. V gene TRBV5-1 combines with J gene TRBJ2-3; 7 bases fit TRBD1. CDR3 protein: CASSLKGTGTDTQYF. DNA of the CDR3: TGCGCCAGCAGCTTGAAGGGGACAGGCACAGATACGCAGTATTTT. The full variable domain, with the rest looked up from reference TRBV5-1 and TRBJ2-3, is KAGVTQTPRYLIKTRGQQVTLSCSPISGHRSVSWYQQTPGQGLQFLFEYFSETQRNKGNFPGRFSGRQFSNSRSEMNVSTLELGDSALYLCASSLKGTGTDTQYFGPGTRLTVL.